Listed below are T cell receptor beta chains from one sample, sequenced in a study of T cell responses to AZD1222 COVID-19 vaccine. The protocol was immunoSEQ multiplex PCR, while the TCRdb copy is restricted to in-frame clones and leaves out a portion. Here the sample spans approximately 140,000 clones, around 90% being singletons. This sample comprised peripheral blood, obtained 28 days after the second AZD1222 dose. These receptor sequences come from an adult who received the AZD1222 COVID-19 vaccine. The CDR3 runs from the conserved cysteine through the conserved F or W. Each record gives: D gene, V gene, clone size, J gene, CDR3 DNA, CDR3 protein. A D gene is named only where the DNA matches it firmly. The size field is filled for only some rows; it gives once, few, many or a size class.

NA	TRBV5-4	NA	TRBJ1-1	TGTGCCAGCAGCTTGAAGACCACGAACACTGAAGCTTTCTTT	CASSLKTTNTEAFF
TRBD1	TRBV4-1	NA	TRBJ1-3	TGCGCCAGCAGCCTCATGCCGGGACAGGGAAACACCATATATTTT	CASSLMPGQGNTIYF
NA	TRBV15	NA	TRBJ2-5	TGTGCCACCGCTTTCCGATTGTACCAAGAGACCCAGTACTTC	CATAFRLYQETQYF
TRBD2	TRBV7-2	NA	TRBJ2-3	TGTGCCAGCGAACTAGCGGGAGGGCGCACAGATACGCAGTATTTT	CASELAGGRTDTQYF
TRBD2	TRBV19	NA	TRBJ2-2	TGTGCCAGTGGGGGAGGGGAAGTCACCGGGGAGCTGTTTTTT	CASGGGEVTGELFF
NA	TRBV11-2	NA	TRBJ2-7	TGTGCCAGCAGGAGGGGGACAAAAGCCTACGAGCAGTACTTC	CASRRGTKAYEQYF
TRBD1	TRBV6-1	NA	TRBJ1-1	TGTGCCAGCAGTGAAAACAGGGGAGACACTGAAGCTTTCTTT	CASSENRGDTEAFF
NA	TRBV6-2/TRBV6-3	NA	TRBJ1-3	TGTGCCAGCAGTTTGGCAGGCACTGGAAACACCATATATTTT	CASSLAGTGNTIYF
TRBD1	TRBV5-4	NA	TRBJ2-1	TGTGCCAGCAGTCTAGGTAAGGCTCGGGACAGAAGGAATGAGCAGTTCTTC	CASSLGKARDRRNEQFF
NA	TRBV5-1	few	TRBJ2-2	TGCGCCAGCAGCTTGGAGGGGCGGGACCGCACCGGGGAGCTGTTTTTT	CASSLEGRDRTGELFF
NA	TRBV10-1	once	TRBJ2-3	TGCGCCAGCAGCCGGGCGTTAGATACGCAGTATTTT	CASSRALDTQYF
TRBD2	TRBV14	NA	TRBJ2-3	TGTGCCAGCAGCCAAGCGGGAGGGCAGTATTTT	CASSQAGGQYF
TRBD2	TRBV29-1	NA	TRBJ2-7	TGCAGCGTTCTCCCCATTGATGCGGGGGTCTCCTACGAGCAGTACTTC	CSVLPIDAGVSYEQYF
NA	TRBV23-1	NA	TRBJ1-1	TGCGCCAGCAGTCAATCTCCAAACACTGAAGCTTTCTTT	CASSQSPNTEAFF
NA	TRBV5-4	once	TRBJ2-7	TGTGCCAGCAGCTTGGAGGTTGACTTAGGCTACGAGCAGTACTTC	CASSLEVDLGYEQYF
NA	TRBV19	NA	TRBJ1-5	TGTGCCAGCCGGTTTGGCAATCAGCCCCAGCATTTT	CASRFGNQPQHF
NA	TRBV6-1	NA	TRBJ1-2	TGTGCCAGCAGTGAATACGACAGGAACTATGGCTACACCTTC	CASSEYDRNYGYTF
TRBD1	TRBV6-6	NA	TRBJ2-7	TGTGCCAGCAGTGGGGACAGCTACGAGCAGTACTTC	CASSGDSYEQYF
NA	TRBV18	NA	TRBJ2-7	TGTGCCAGCTCACCTAATACATTATCGTACGAGCAGTACTTC	CASSPNTLSYEQYF
NA	TRBV24-1	NA	TRBJ1-2	TGTGCCACCAGTGATTTACTGGGAGATGGCTACACCTTC	CATSDLLGDGYTF
TRBD1	TRBV19	NA	TRBJ1-5	TGTGCCAGTTCGCGCTCGACAGGGAGGAGCAATCAGCCCCAGCATTTT	CASSRSTGRSNQPQHF
NA	TRBV5-1	once	TRBJ2-5	TGCGCCAGCAGCTTCAAAAACCAAGAGACCCAGTACTTC	CASSFKNQETQYF